The following is a TCR beta chain sequence with its context. Its antigen is unidentified. Primers for the PCR totalled 60 Vbeta and 13 Jbeta. Libraries were prepared by immunoSEQ multiplex PCR; TCRdb keeps only in-frame clonotypes and omits some of them. The table lists 100,000 to 150,000 clones, around 73% of them singletons. CDR3 length equals 13 residues. V was clipped by 5 bases and J by 4 bases; unmatched bases: 4. The germline V gene encodes CDR1 SGHTA and CDR2 FQGTGA. These data come from a study of cytomegalovirus exposure and HLA in healthy donors. Study background: Early release data held around 80 million unique TCRs from HLA-typed donors.

Overall study results and limits: Confirmation was obtained in vitro that a few CMV-associated chains are specific for CMV antigens.

V gene TRBV7-3 combines with J gene TRBJ1-1, with TRBD1 matching 7 bases. What was sequenced was PBMCs. This clonotype was obtained from a woman aged 40 to 50 in good health and CMV-seropositive. The CDR3 DNA sequence: TGTGCCAGCAGCCCCTCAGGGGGCACTGAAGCTTTCTTT. This sequence encodes CASSPSGGTEAFF.